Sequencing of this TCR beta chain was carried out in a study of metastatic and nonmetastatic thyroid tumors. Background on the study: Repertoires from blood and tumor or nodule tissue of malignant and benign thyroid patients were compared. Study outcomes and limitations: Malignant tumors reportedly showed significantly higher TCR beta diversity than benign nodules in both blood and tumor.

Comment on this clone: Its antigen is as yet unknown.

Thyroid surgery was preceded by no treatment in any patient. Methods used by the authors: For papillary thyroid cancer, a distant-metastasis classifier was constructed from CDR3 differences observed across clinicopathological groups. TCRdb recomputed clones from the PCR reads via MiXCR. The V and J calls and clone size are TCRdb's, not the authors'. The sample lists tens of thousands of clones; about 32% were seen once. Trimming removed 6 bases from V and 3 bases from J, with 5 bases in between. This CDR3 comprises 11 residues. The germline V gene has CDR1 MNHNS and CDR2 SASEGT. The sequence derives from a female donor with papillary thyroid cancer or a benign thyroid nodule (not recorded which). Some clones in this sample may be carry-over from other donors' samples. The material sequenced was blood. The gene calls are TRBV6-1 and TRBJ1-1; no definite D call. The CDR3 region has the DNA TGTGCCAGCAGCCGGTACACTGAAGCTTTCTTT. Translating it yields CASSRYTEAFF.